Sequencing of this T cell receptor beta chain was carried out in a study of cytomegalovirus exposure and HLA in healthy donors. Study-wide findings and caveats: Specific recognition of CMV antigens was confirmed in vitro for three chains (all CMV-associated). More clonal expansion characterized HLA-associated TCR beta chains than equally common others in a later analysis.

Concerning this clone: The target antigen is unknown.

With 60 Vbeta and 13 Jbeta primers, the PCR was carried out. Clones were sequenced by immunoSEQ multiplex PCR, and TCRdb holds only the in-frame ones, with some missing. The data show 130,000 or so clones, with about three quarters seen just once and roughly 1.5% held by the top ten. Every donor was a healthy person donating bone marrow. The V gene's germline CDR1 is SGHDT and CDR2 YYEEEE. V shed 1 base and J shed 6 bases, with 14 bases lying between them. The length of the CDR3 is 15 residues. The chain combines TRBV5-6 with TRBJ2-1, with D possibly matching TRBD2 (6 bases). The sequence was collected from a woman under 30 in good health and CMV-seronegative. The sample comprised PBMCs. This CDR3 is CASSLPRERLNEQFF. The CDR3 nucleotides read TGTGCCAGCAGCTTGCCCCGGGAGCGACTCAATGAGCAGTTCTTC.